Each of the 32 T cell receptor beta chains below was sequenced from the same sample in a study of cytomegalovirus exposure and HLA in healthy donors. Assay: immunoSEQ multiplex PCR; the TCRdb copy retains only in-frame clones and omits some. The sample records about 160,000 clones, 85% to 90% being singletons. The sample taken for sequencing was PBMCs. The receptors stem from a woman between 25 and 40 years old in good health and CMV-seronegative.

V gene TRBV18 combines with J gene TRBJ2-5; the D call may be TRBD1 or TRBD2 (5 bases each). Germline loops: CDR1 KGHSH, CDR2 LQKENI. Trimming pared 6 bases from V and 3 bases from J, leaving 8 bases between. This CDR3 contains 12 residues. The DNA of the CDR3 is TGTGCCAGCTCGCGAGGGGAAGAGACCCAGTACTTC. This codes for CASSRGEETQYF.

Concerning this clone: At one of its ends the junction is not consistent with the germline gene, which may arise from a read error. This chain connects TRBV4-1 to TRBJ2-5; D is perhaps TRBD1 (5 bases). This CDR3 contains 14 residues. The germline V gene encodes CDR1 MGHRA and CDR2 YSYEKL. The CDR3 is CASSHRQTQQTQYF. In DNA form, the CDR3 reads TGCGCCAGCAGCCATAGACAGACCCAACAGACCCAGTACTTC.

This clone was seen just once. The gene calls are TRBV7-8 and TRBJ2-7, with D unclear. In germline, CDR1 is SGHVS, CDR2 FQNEAQ. Deletions cut 0 bases from V and 4 bases from J, with 10 bases between. This CDR3 contains 14 residues. The CDR3 region has the DNA TGTGCCAGCAGCTTAGCGCATAAGGAGTACGAGCAGTACTTC. Translation: CASSLAHKEYEQYF.

The chain joins TRBV2 to TRBJ1-3, with no clear D. V was trimmed by 8 bases and J by 0 bases, leaving 11 bases between them. Germline CDR1 is SNHLY and CDR2 is FYNNEI. CDR3 length: 14 amino acids. The CDR3 sequence: CASFAGSSGNTIYF. Here the CDR3 DNA reads TGTGCCAGCTTCGCAGGAAGCTCTGGAAACACCATATATTTT.

V is TRBV7-6 and J is TRBJ2-1; TRBD1 or TRBD2 may be the D gene (5 bases each). The germline gives CDR1 SGHVS, CDR2 FNYEAQ. Trimming pared 5 bases from V and 6 bases from J, leaving 17 bases between. The CDR3 length is 15 residues. The CDR3 sequence is CASSPPGTGGNEQFF. CDR3 in DNA: TGTGCCAGCAGCCCTCCCGGCACTGGGGGCAATGAGCAGTTCTTC.

The chain combines TRBV19 with TRBJ1-5, with 8 nucleotides matching TRBD1. The CDR3 covers 14 residues. Germline loops: CDR1 LNHDA, CDR2 SQIVND (reference sequence). The V and J ends lost 5 bases and 4 bases, in that order; junction bases with no gene match: 4. CDR3 DNA sequence: TGTGCCAGTAGTCCCCGGACAGGGAATCAGCCCCAGCATTTT. Translation: CASSPRTGNQPQHF.

This rearrangement joins TRBV7-6 to TRBJ2-5, with D tentatively TRBD1 or TRBD2 (5 bases each). Trimming left V 2 bases short and J 5 bases short, with 18 bases between. CDR1 and CDR2 from the germline V gene are SGHVS and FNYEAQ. CDR3 length: 16 residues. The CDR3 is CASSLNSGTQSETQYF. The CDR3 nucleotides read TGTGCCAGCAGCTTAAACTCCGGGACCCAAAGCGAGACCCAGTACTTC.

The chain links TRBV6-5 to TRBJ2-1; D may match TRBD1 or TRBD2 (5 bases each). Germline CDR1 is MNHEY and CDR2 is SVGAGI. The CDR3 totals 14 residues. V shed 0 bases and J shed 9 bases, with 12 bases lying between them. The CDR3 sequence: CASSYSSGTGEQFF. For the CDR3, the DNA is TGTGCCAGCAGTTACTCGAGTGGGACGGGTGAGCAGTTCTTC.

The chain combines TRBV28 with TRBJ2-5; TRBD2 matches at 11 bases. The CDR3 is 16 residues long. With 3 bases clipped from V and 0 bases from J, the junction kept 3 bases outside the gene matches. The germline V gene encodes CDR1 MDHEN and CDR2 SYDVKM. CDR3 amino acids: CASSFASGGNQETQYF. CDR3 nucleotides: TGTGCCAGCAGTTTTGCTAGCGGGGGGAACCAAGAGACCCAGTACTTC.

V is TRBV12-1 and J is TRBJ1-4; TRBD1, as called in the table, went unchecked against the DNA. TRBV12-1 is termed a pseudogene. CDR3 size: 15 residues. CDR3 amino acids: CASSLGLRVREKLFF. The DNA for the CDR3 is TGTGCCAGCAGCTTAGGGCTCAGGGTACGGGAAAAACTGTTTTTT.

The J gene is TRBJ1-1, the V gene TRBV2, with no clear D. The germline V gene encodes CDR1 SNHLY and CDR2 FYNNEI. V was clipped by 5 bases and J by 1 base, with 8 bases between them. The CDR3 sequence is 13 residues long. CDR3 loop: CASSRNKNTEAFF. The CDR3 bases are TGTGCCAGCAGTAGGAATAAGAACACTGAAGCTTTCTTT. Together with reference TRBV2 and TRBJ1-1, the CDR3 gives the full variable domain: EPEVTQTPSHQVTQMGQEVILRCVPISNHLYFYWYRQILGQKVEFLVSFYNNEISEKSEIFDDQFSVERPDGSNFTLKIRSTKLEDSAMYFCASSRNKNTEAFFGQGTRLTVV.

J is TRBJ1-1 and V is TRBV27; possible D gene TRBD1, 6 bases. Per germline, CDR1 MNHEY and CDR2 SMNVEV (reference sequence). Trimming took off 5 bases at V and 4 bases at J, with 17 bases between the two ends. The CDR3 runs to 15 residues. CDR3: CASSPRTATGTEAFF. The CDR3 DNA sequence: TGTGCCAGCAGTCCAAGGACAGCGACGGGCACTGAAGCTTTCTTT.

V gene TRBV19 combines with J gene TRBJ2-7; no definite D call. CDR1 and CDR2 (germline): LNHDA, SQIVND (reference sequence). There are 11 residues in the CDR3. Trimming shortened V by 9 bases and J by 5 bases, and 11 bases separated the two germline ends. Here the CDR3 DNA reads TGTGCCAGAAGAGGTGAGGACGAGCAGTACTTC. This translates into CARRGEDEQYF. The entire variable domain, with the rest obtained from reference TRBV19 and TRBJ2-7, is as follows: DGGITQSPKYLFRKEGQNVTLSCEQNLNHDAMYWYRQDPGQGLRLIYYSQIVNDFQKGDIAEGYSVSREKKESFPLTVTSAQKNPTAFYLCARRGEDEQYFGPGTRLTVT.

This chain joins TRBV5-6 and TRBJ1-1; D remains ambiguous. The CDR3 covers 14 residues. CDR1 is SGHDT, CDR2 YYEEEE, per germline. Trimming took off 0 bases at V and 4 bases at J, with 10 bases between the two ends. CDR3 sequence (DNA): TGTGCCAGCAGCTTGGGCGGTAGCACCACTGAAGCTTTCTTT. Protein: CASSLGGSTTEAFF.

The rearrangement uses TRBV6-5 and TRBJ1-2, with a tentative D call TRBD1 (5 bases). Trimming took 0 bases from V and 8 from J, leaving 13 bases between them. In germline, CDR1 is MNHEY, CDR2 SVGAGI. The CDR3 totals 14 residues. The CDR3 bases are TGTGCCAGCAGTTACTCATCCAGGGCCGGGGGCTACACCTTC. Protein: CASSYSSRAGGYTF.

This sequence joins TRBV5-1 and TRBJ2-1, with 12 nucleotides matching TRBD2. There are 16 residues in the CDR3. V was pared by 2 bases and J by 5 bases, with 5 bases of the junction left unmatched. Germline loops: CDR1 SGHRS, CDR2 YFSETQ. In DNA, the CDR3 is TGCGCCAGCAGCTTAACACTAGCGGGGGGAGACAATGAGCAGTTCTTC. It translates to CASSLTLAGGDNEQFF. The complete variable domain, with remaining parts taken from reference TRBV5-1 and TRBJ2-1, reads KAGVTQTPRYLIKTRGQQVTLSCSPISGHRSVSWYQQTPGQGLQFLFEYFSETQRNKGNFPGRFSGRQFSNSRSEMNVSTLELGDSALYLCASSLTLAGGDNEQFFGPGTRLTVL.

This clone was observed a few times. The V call is TRBV2, the J call TRBJ1-5; 9 bases line up with TRBD1. The trim removed 4 bases at V and 6 bases at J, leaving 10 bases unmatched. Germline V gives CDR1 SNHLY, CDR2 FYNNEI. The CDR3 has 16 amino acids. CDR3 coding DNA: TGTGCCAGCAGTGGGGGGACAGGGTCGCTTGGTCAGCCCCAGCATTTT. This translates into CASSGGTGSLGQPQHF.

The chain employs TRBV6-1 and TRBJ2-7; TRBD1 might be the D (5 bases). The ends were cut back, 5 bases at V and 3 bases at J, with 17 bases in the middle. Germline CDR1 reads MNHNS; CDR2 reads SASEGT. The CDR3 has 15 amino acids. For the CDR3, the DNA is TGTGCCAGCAGTTTACAGGCGAACTTTGTCTACGAGCAGTACTTC. Residues: CASSLQANFVYEQYF.

This clone has a single count. The V call is TRBV5-1, the J call TRBJ1-2; 8 bases are shared with TRBD1. The CDR3 spans 14 residues. The junction had 9 bases not matched to a gene; V was cut back by 4 bases and J by 7 bases. Germline CDR1 reads SGHRS; CDR2 reads YFSETQ. The CDR3 nucleotides are TGCGCCAGCAGCCCGAGGACAGGGCGGGTTGGCTACACCTTC. Translating gives CASSPRTGRVGYTF.

This clone was counted a single time. CDR3 DNA sequence: TGTGCCAGCAGCCGACTACAGGGCACAGATACGCAGTATTTT. This gives the protein CASSRLQGTDTQYF. V and J are TRBV7-8 and TRBJ2-3, with D possibly called TRBD1 or TRBD2 (5 bases each). The CDR3 has 14 amino acids. Trimming stripped 5 bases from V and 1 base from J, with 10 bases between. The germline gives CDR1 SGHVS, CDR2 FQNEAQ.

This clone was recorded only once. V usage is TRBV30 and J usage is TRBJ1-5; D is unclear. Looked up from germline, CDR1 is GTSNPN and CDR2 is SVGIG (reference sequence). V was pared by 1 base and J by 11 bases, with 15 bases between. The CDR3 has 13 amino acids. CDR3: CAWSERRSEAQHF. DNA for the CDR3: TGTGCCTGGAGTGAGAGGCGGAGTGAAGCCCAGCATTTT.

The chain carries TRBV7-9 and TRBJ2-7, with D tentatively TRBD1 or TRBD2 (5 bases each). Germline assignment: CDR1 SEHNR and CDR2 FQNEAQ (reference sequence). Trimming removed 1 base from V and 4 bases from J, with 14 bases in between. There are 15 residues in the CDR3. CDR3: CASSLGGPFWYEQYF. The CDR3 region has the DNA TGTGCCAGCAGCTTAGGGGGACCCTTCTGGTACGAGCAGTACTTC.

This chain joins TRBV4-3 and TRBJ1-4; D is perhaps TRBD1 (6 bases). V was clipped by 2 bases and J by 7 bases, with 17 bases between them. CDR3 length: 16 residues. Germline assignment: CDR1 LGHNA and CDR2 YSLEER. The chain's CDR3 is CASSQTGGEGGEKLFF. CDR3 in DNA: TGCGCCAGCAGCCAAACTGGAGGCGAGGGGGGTGAAAAACTGTTTTTT.

This chain links TRBV6-6 with TRBJ1-5; TRBD1 agrees at 7 bases. Unmatched junction bases numbered 1, after V lost 2 bases and J lost 0 bases. The length of the CDR3 is 15 residues. Germline V CDR1 and CDR2: MNHNY, SVGAGI (reference sequence). The DNA of the CDR3 is TGTGCCAGCAGTTACCGGGACAGTAGCAATCAGCCCCAGCATTTT. Translating gives CASSYRDSSNQPQHF.

J is TRBJ1-6 and V is TRBV2; no firm D call. Looked up from germline, CDR1 is SNHLY and CDR2 is FYNNEI. V lost 4 bases and J lost 6, with 7 bases in between. CDR3 length: 13 amino acids. The CDR3 DNA reads as TGTGCCAGCAGTGCTGAGATTAATTCACCCCTCCACTTT. This gives the protein CASSAEINSPLHF.

This chain joins TRBV4-1 and TRBJ1-6; maybe TRBD1 (6 bases). Germline-derived CDR1 and CDR2 are MGHRA and YSYEKL. This CDR3 comprises 14 residues. V was cut by 1 base and J by 9 bases, with 10 bases left in between. CDR3 coding DNA: TGCGCCAGCAGCCAAGGAGGGGGGACTTCACCCCTCCACTTT. Residues: CASSQGGGTSPLHF.

The chain uses TRBV6-1 and TRBJ1-3, with D perhaps TRBD1 (5 bases). From germline, CDR1 is MNHNS and CDR2 SASEGT. With 5 bases removed from V and 0 bases from J, the gap between germline ends came to 11 bases. The CDR3 contains 15 residues. The CDR3 loop reads CASSQGFSSGNTIYF. The CDR3 DNA reads as TGTGCCAGCAGTCAGGGCTTCAGCTCTGGAAACACCATATATTTT.

This clone was observed a single time. This sequence joins TRBV4-2 and TRBJ2-3; TRBD2 aligns across 9 bases. The CDR3 has 15 residues. Looked up from germline, CDR1 is LGHNA and CDR2 is YNFKEQ. J gave up 0 bases and V 4 bases, and 2 bases lay outside the gene matches. CDR3 loop: CASSPRGGSTDTQYF. As DNA, the CDR3 is TGTGCCAGCAGCCCGCGGGGGGGCAGCACAGATACGCAGTATTTT.

The V gene is TRBV19, the J gene TRBJ2-7; TRBD2 matches at 7 bases. Germline loops: CDR1 LNHDA, CDR2 SQIVND (reference sequence). V lost 1 base, J lost 0 bases, and 6 bases stayed unmatched. CDR3 length equals 16 residues. CDR3 in amino acids: CASSIGPSGISYEQYF. CDR3 nucleotides: TGTGCCAGTAGTATAGGCCCCAGCGGGATCTCCTACGAGCAGTACTTC.

The chain combines TRBV6-5 with TRBJ2-2; weak D call: TRBD1 (5 bases). This CDR3 has 15 amino acids. Germline loops: CDR1 MNHEY, CDR2 SVGAGI. The V end lost 0 bases, the J end lost 7 bases, and 12 bases lay between the germline ends. CDR3 coding DNA: TGTGCCAGCAGTTACTCTTCAGGGTTTAGCGGGGAGCTGTTTTTT. It codes for CASSYSSGFSGELFF.

This chain joins TRBV9 and TRBJ1-2; 7 nucleotides agree with TRBD1. Germline V gene data show CDR1 as SGDLS and CDR2 as YYNGEE. Trimming removed 3 bases from V and 4 bases from J; junction bases left unmatched: 9. The CDR3 is 15 residues long. The CDR3 nucleotides read TGTGCCAGCAGCGATCGACAGGGCGTAAGCTATGGCTACACCTTC. The encoded protein is CASSDRQGVSYGYTF.

The J gene is TRBJ2-1, the V gene TRBV10-3, with TRBD1 matching over 7 bases. After removal of 6 bases from V and 8 bases from J, the junction contained 13 bases not matched to a gene. Germline CDR1 and CDR2: ENHRY and SYGVKD. This CDR3 region has 15 residues. DNA of the CDR3: TGTGCCATCAGCGACTTTCGACAGGGTGGCGATGAGCAGTTCTTC. Translating it yields CAISDFRQGGDEQFF.